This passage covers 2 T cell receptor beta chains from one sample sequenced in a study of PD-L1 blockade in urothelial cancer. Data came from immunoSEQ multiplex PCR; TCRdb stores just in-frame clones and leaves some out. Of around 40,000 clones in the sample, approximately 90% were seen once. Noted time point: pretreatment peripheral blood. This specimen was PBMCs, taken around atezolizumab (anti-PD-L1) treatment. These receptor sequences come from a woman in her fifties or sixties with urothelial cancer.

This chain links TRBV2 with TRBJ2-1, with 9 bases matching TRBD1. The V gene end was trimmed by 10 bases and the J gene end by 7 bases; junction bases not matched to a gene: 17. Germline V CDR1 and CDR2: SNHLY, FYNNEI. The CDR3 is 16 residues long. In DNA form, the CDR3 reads TGTGCCACACCCCGGACCCGGGACAGGGTACAGAATGAGCAGTTCTTC. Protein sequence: CATPRTRDRVQNEQFF. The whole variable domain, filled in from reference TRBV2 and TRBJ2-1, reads EPEVTQTPSHQVTQMGQEVILRCVPISNHLYFYWYRQILGQKVEFLVSFYNNEISEKSEIFDDQFSVERPDGSNFTLKIRSTKLEDSAMYFCATPRTRDRVQNEQFFGPGTRLTVL.

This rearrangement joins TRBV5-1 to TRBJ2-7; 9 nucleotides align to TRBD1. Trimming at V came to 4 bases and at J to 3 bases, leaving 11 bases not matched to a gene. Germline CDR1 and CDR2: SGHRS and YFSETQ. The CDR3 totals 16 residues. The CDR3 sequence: CASSRGTGNRVYEQYF. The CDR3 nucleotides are TGCGCCAGCAGCAGGGGGACAGGGAATAGAGTCTACGAGCAGTACTTC.